Listed here are 31 T cell receptor beta chains from one sample, sequenced in a study of blood T cell repertoires in COVID-19. The data were produced by immunoSEQ multiplex PCR, yet TCRdb's version contains in-frame clones alone and is incomplete. The repertoire has around 78,000 clones, under 85% of them found once; the top ten carry 9.5% to 10%. Sequenced material: peripheral blood. The receptors here all came from a human donor in a cohort sampled during active COVID-19.

This chain links TRBV4-3 with TRBJ1-2, with D unresolved. The germline V and J ends were trimmed by 4 bases and 8 bases, with 17 bases remaining between them. Germline V lookup: CDR1 LGHNA, CDR2 YSLEER. The CDR3 covers 14 residues. CDR3 bases: TGCGCCAGCAGCCTCAGTACTAGGGTAGGCGGCTACACCTTC. It codes for CASSLSTRVGGYTF.

The chain recombines TRBV11-2 with TRBJ2-7; D is perhaps TRBD1 (5 bases). From germline, CDR1 is SGHAT and CDR2 FQNNGV. The germline V and J ends were trimmed by 1 base and 3 bases, with 10 bases remaining between them. The CDR3 length is 14 residues. CDR3 sequence: CASSLVRGSYEQYF. CDR3 sequence (DNA): TGTGCCAGCAGCTTAGTTAGGGGTAGCTACGAGCAGTACTTC.

This clone was detected only a few times. The chain combines TRBV10-1 with TRBJ2-3; TRBD1 aligns across 8 bases. The germline gives CDR1 WNHNN, CDR2 SYGVQD (reference sequence). Trimming cost V 3 bases and J 5 bases; bases outside gene matches: 10. This CDR3 contains 16 residues. In DNA form, the CDR3 reads TGCGCCAGCAGTGATCCCAGGGGGCAGGCAGTAGATACGCAGTATTTT. Translating it yields CASSDPRGQAVDTQYF.

The chain combines TRBV3-1 (or the pseudogene TRBV3-2) with TRBJ1-4, with a weak D call TRBD1 (5 bases). Germline CDR1 and CDR2: LGHDT and YNNKEL (reference sequence). The CDR3 loop spans 18 amino acids. Trimming left V 0 bases short and J 0 bases short, with 14 bases between. The chain's CDR3 is CASSQDAGGWATNEKLFF. CDR3 bases: TGTGCCAGCAGCCAAGATGCGGGGGGGTGGGCAACTAATGAAAAACTGTTTTTT.

The V call is TRBV2, the J call TRBJ1-1; D perhaps matches TRBD1 (5 bases). The CDR3 has 13 residues. V was shortened by 6 bases and J by 2 bases, with 10 bases between the two germline ends. Germline CDR1 is SNHLY and CDR2 is FYNNEI. CDR3 amino acids: CASRYQGNTEAFF. The CDR3 DNA sequence: TGTGCCAGCAGGTACCAGGGTAACACTGAAGCTTTCTTT.

V is TRBV6-6 and J is TRBJ1-2; D possibly corresponds to TRBD1 (6 bases). Germline CDR1 reads MNHNY; CDR2 reads SVGAGI (reference sequence). The CDR3 spans 15 residues. V was clipped by 0 bases and J by 3 bases, with 11 bases between them. As DNA, the CDR3 is TGTGCCAGCAGTTACTCTTGGGGGCAGGACTATGGCTACACCTTC. It codes for CASSYSWGQDYGYTF.

This clone was seen only once. The V and J genes are TRBV11-3 and TRBJ2-7; TRBD1 matches 8 bases. Germline-derived CDR1 and CDR2 are SGHNT and YENEEA. The CDR3 covers 19 residues. After removal of 0 bases from V and 0 bases from J, the junction contained 13 bases not matched to a gene. This CDR3 is CASSLDPRRDRPYSYEQYF. For the CDR3, the DNA is TGTGCCAGCAGCTTAGATCCAAGGCGGGACAGGCCTTACTCCTACGAGCAGTACTTC.

The CDR3 DNA reads as TGCGCCAGCAGCCAAGTAGCGGGGGGGCTAGGGGAGCAGTACTTC. Translating gives CASSQVAGGLGEQYF. The chain is built from TRBV4-3 and TRBJ2-7; 11 positions agree with TRBD2. The CDR3 extends over 15 amino acids. Germline CDR1 is LGHNA and CDR2 is YSLEER. V lost 1 base, J lost 7 bases, and 6 bases stayed unmatched.

The rearrangement links TRBV7-8 to TRBJ2-5, with D possibly being TRBD2 (7 bases). Germline CDR1 and CDR2: SGHVS and FQNEAQ. With 5 bases removed from V and 6 bases from J, the gap between germline ends came to 28 bases. The CDR3 is 18 amino acids. The DNA for the CDR3 is TGTGCCAGCAGCCCATGGGGGGGGGCTAGCGGCCTTCCTAAGACCCAGTACTTC. Encoded protein: CASSPWGGASGLPKTQYF.

The chain links TRBV6-1 to TRBJ2-7; D is unresolved. Germline V gives CDR1 MNHNS, CDR2 SASEGT. The CDR3 contains 17 residues. The ends were cut back, 4 bases at V and 5 bases at J, with 24 bases in the middle. The CDR3 is CASSAFPLSFRLNEQYF. DNA for the CDR3: TGTGCCAGCAGTGCCTTTCCCCTGTCTTTCAGGCTCAACGAGCAGTACTTC.

This chain uses TRBV3-1 (or the pseudogene TRBV3-2) with TRBJ2-7; tentative D call: TRBD1 (6 bases). Germline V CDR1 and CDR2: LGHDT, YNNKEL (reference sequence). The CDR3 extends over 15 amino acids. Trimming shortened V by 11 bases and J by 3 bases, and 23 bases separated the two germline ends. CDR3 loop: CAAQGPLWLYYEQYF. The CDR3 DNA sequence: TGTGCCGCCCAGGGGCCGCTCTGGCTCTACTACGAGCAGTACTTC.

V usage is TRBV28 and J usage is TRBJ1-3, with D perhaps TRBD1 (6 bases). V shed 3 bases and J shed 1 base, with 13 bases lying between them. The CDR3 totals 16 residues. Per the germline V gene, CDR1 is MDHEN and CDR2 is SYDVKM. For the CDR3, the DNA is TGTGCCAGCAGTTTCAACAGGGTGTCTTCTGGAAACACCATATATTTT. This translates into CASSFNRVSSGNTIYF.

This chain connects TRBV14 to TRBJ2-7; D is uncertain. Germline CDR1 SGHDN, CDR2 FVKESK. Trimming shortened V by 0 bases and J by 12 bases, and 15 bases separated the two germline ends. This CDR3 has 13 residues. For the CDR3, the DNA is TGTGCCAGCAGCCAAGATTATCTCTTGCCGGGGTACTTC. It yields the protein CASSQDYLLPGYF. The full variable domain, in which reference TRBV14 and TRBJ2-7 provide the parts outside the CDR3, is EAGVTQFPSHSVIEKGQTVTLRCDPISGHDNLYWYRRVMGKEIKFLLHFVKESKQDESGMPNNRFLAERTGGTYSTLKVQPAELEDSGVYFCASSQDYLLPGYFGPGTRLTVT.

The gene calls are TRBV27 and TRBJ2-7; TRBD1 matches 9 bases. The CDR3 is made up of 15 amino acids. Germline trimming cut 6 bases from V and 6 bases from J; bases unmatched to any gene: 12. CDR1 MNHEY and CDR2 SMNVEV come from the germline V gene (reference sequence). CDR3: CASSNPGQGPFEQYF. The CDR3 DNA reads TGTGCCAGCAGCAACCCGGGACAGGGCCCCTTCGAGCAGTACTTC.

This clone occurred once. This rearrangement joins TRBV5-1 to TRBJ1-5, with 9 bases aligning to TRBD1. CDR3 size: 14 residues. Germline V gene sequence: CDR1 SGHRS, CDR2 YFSETQ. The junction had 4 bases not matched to a gene; V was cut back by 4 bases and J by 5 bases. The DNA of the CDR3 is TGCGCCAGCAGCCTGGGACAGGGTCATCAGCCCCAGCATTTT. It codes for CASSLGQGHQPQHF.

The rearrangement joins TRBV21-1 to TRBJ2-3; no DNA check was done on the table's D call, TRBD1. TRBV21-1 is termed a pseudogene. This CDR3 comprises 15 residues. The CDR3 sequence is CASFDPGQATDTQYF. CDR3 nucleotide sequence: TGTGCCAGCTTCGACCCGGGACAAGCTACAGATACGCAGTATTTT.

The V gene is TRBV16, the J gene TRBJ1-6; weak D call: TRBD1 (5 bases). Germline loops: CDR1 KGHSY, CDR2 FQNENV. Trimming removed 0 bases at V and 8 bases at J, with 11 bases between. This CDR3 spans 15 amino acids. The DNA for the CDR3 is TGTGCCAGCAGCCAATCTTGGGCGGGGGATTCACCCCTCCACTTT. Its protein is CASSQSWAGDSPLHF.

This chain uses TRBV18 with TRBJ1-4, with D perhaps matching TRBD1 (6 bases). CDR3 length: 17 residues. CDR1 KGHSH and CDR2 LQKENI come from the germline V gene. The germline V and J ends were trimmed by 0 bases and 3 bases, with 14 bases remaining between them. This CDR3 is CASSPPTGLGANEKLFF. The CDR3 nucleotides read TGTGCCAGCTCACCACCGACAGGCCTGGGGGCTAATGAAAAACTGTTTTTT.

The chain employs TRBV2 and TRBJ1-2, with no clear D. From germline, CDR1 is SNHLY and CDR2 FYNNEI. The CDR3 length is 13 residues. V was trimmed by 2 bases and J by 4 bases, leaving 8 bases between them. DNA for the CDR3: TGTGCCAGCAGTGAACCTAACGGCTATGGCTACACCTTC. This sequence encodes CASSEPNGYGYTF.

V and J are TRBV9 and TRBJ2-5, with 12 bases fitting TRBD2. V dropped 4 bases and J dropped 5; count of bases not matched to a gene: 6. The CDR3 is 15 amino acids. CDR1 and CDR2 (germline): SGDLS, YYNGEE. This CDR3 reads CASSIASGGAETQYF. Here the CDR3 DNA reads TGTGCCAGCAGCATTGCTAGCGGGGGGGCGGAGACCCAGTACTTC.

This chain joins TRBV2 and TRBJ1-4; the match to TRBD1 covers 11 bases. The V gene's germline CDR1 is SNHLY and CDR2 FYNNEI. The length of the CDR3 is 14 residues. The ends lost 7 bases at V and 7 bases at J; junction bases unmatched: 5. CDR3: CASKGTGGGEKLFF. The CDR3 DNA reads as TGTGCCAGCAAAGGGACAGGGGGTGGTGAAAAACTGTTTTTT.

The V gene is TRBV6-5, the J gene TRBJ1-2; 7 bases fit TRBD1. Germline V gene sequence: CDR1 MNHEY, CDR2 SVGAGI. Germline trimming cut 9 bases from V and 2 bases from J; bases unmatched to any gene: 6. The CDR3 loop spans 13 amino acids. DNA for the CDR3: TGTGCCAGTCAGGGGGGCCGGAACTATGGCTACACCTTC. It yields the protein CASQGGRNYGYTF.

The chain has TRBV28 and TRBJ1-5, with 10 bases that match TRBD1. The ends lost 6 bases at V and 3 bases at J; junction bases unmatched: 2. CDR3 length equals 14 residues. CDR1 and CDR2 (germline): MDHEN, SYDVKM. The CDR3 nucleotides read TGTGCCAGCAGGACAGGGGGCATCAATCAGCCCCAGCATTTT. As protein: CASRTGGINQPQHF.

This sequence joins TRBV30 and TRBJ2-7, with a possible D match to TRBD1 (6 bases). The CDR3 is 12 residues long. Germline V gene lookup returns CDR1 GTSNPN and CDR2 SVGIG (reference sequence). Deletions cut 0 bases from V and 3 bases from J, with 6 bases between. DNA for the CDR3: TGTGCCTGGAGTGTACAGGGCTACGAGCAGTACTTC. Encoded protein: CAWSVQGYEQYF.

The rearrangement joins TRBV5-1 to TRBJ2-6, with D perhaps TRBD2 (6 bases). Between the trimmed V and J ends, which lost 0 bases and 1 base, there was a span of 8 bases. Germline CDR1 SGHRS, CDR2 YFSETQ. The CDR3 extends over 16 amino acids. The DNA of the CDR3 is TGCGCCAGCAGCTTGGCCGCGGGGTCTGGGGCCAACGTCCTGACTTTC. Its protein is CASSLAAGSGANVLTF.

The rearrangement uses TRBV7-3 and TRBJ2-1, with TRBD1 as a possible D gene (6 bases). V lost 0 bases to trimming and J lost 10 bases, with 10 bases between them. This CDR3 has 13 amino acids. The germline gives CDR1 SGHTA, CDR2 FQGTGA. The CDR3 protein is CASSLTGAREQFF. The CDR3 DNA reads TGTGCCAGCAGCTTAACGGGGGCAAGGGAGCAGTTCTTC.

V usage is TRBV10-3 and J usage is TRBJ1-1, with TRBD1 matching 8 bases. The germline CDR1 and CDR2 sequences are ENHRY and SYGVKD. V lost 4 bases, J lost 3 bases, and 4 bases stayed unmatched. CDR3 length: 14 amino acids. The CDR3 loop is CAISVTGVDTEAFF. The CDR3 DNA reads as TGTGCCATCAGTGTGACAGGGGTGGACACTGAAGCTTTCTTT.

The genes are TRBV12-3 or TRBV12-4 and TRBJ1-5, with D maybe TRBD1 (6 bases). This CDR3 has 13 amino acids. The V gene lost 9 bases and the J gene lost 2 bases, with 11 bases spanning the gap. The CDR3 here is CASQGLGNQPQHF. As DNA, the CDR3 is TGTGCCAGTCAGGGGCTTGGCAATCAGCCCCAGCATTTT.

The chain uses TRBV6-5 and TRBJ2-5; 8 bases fit TRBD1. V shed 6 bases, J shed 2 bases, and the junction held 2 bases outside the gene matches. There are 13 residues in the CDR3. Germline V CDR1 and CDR2: MNHEY, SVGAGI. The CDR3 region is CASSNRGQETQYF. DNA of the CDR3: TGTGCCAGCAGCAACAGGGGGCAAGAGACCCAGTACTTC.

The rearrangement uses TRBV6-6 and TRBJ1-2; 7 nucleotides agree with TRBD1. CDR1 MNHNY and CDR2 SVGAGI come from the germline V gene (reference sequence). The CDR3 extends over 15 amino acids. V dropped 4 bases and J dropped 2; count of bases not matched to a gene: 7. This chain's CDR3 is CASSFRQGTNYGYTF. CDR3 sequence (DNA): TGTGCCAGCAGTTTCCGACAGGGCACGAACTATGGCTACACCTTC.

This clone was seen a few times. V and J are TRBV7-9 and TRBJ2-2; no firm D call. This CDR3 contains 17 residues. CDR1 SEHNR and CDR2 FQNEAQ come from the germline V gene (reference sequence). V lost 0 bases to trimming and J lost 0 bases, with 11 bases between them. The CDR3 DNA follows: TGTGCCAGCAGCTTAGCGTTTGGCACCTCGAACACCGGGGAGCTGTTTTTT. Its translation is CASSLAFGTSNTGELFF.